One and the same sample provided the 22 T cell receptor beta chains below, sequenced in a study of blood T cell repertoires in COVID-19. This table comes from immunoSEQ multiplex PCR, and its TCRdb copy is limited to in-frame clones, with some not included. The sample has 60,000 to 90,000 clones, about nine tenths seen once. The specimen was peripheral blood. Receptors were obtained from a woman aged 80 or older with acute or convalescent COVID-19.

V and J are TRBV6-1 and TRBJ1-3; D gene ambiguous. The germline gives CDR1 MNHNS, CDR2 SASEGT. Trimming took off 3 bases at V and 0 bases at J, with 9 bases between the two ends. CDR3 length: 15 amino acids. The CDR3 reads CASSDPTVSGNTIYF. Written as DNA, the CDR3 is TGTGCCAGCAGTGATCCAACTGTCTCTGGAAACACCATATATTTT.

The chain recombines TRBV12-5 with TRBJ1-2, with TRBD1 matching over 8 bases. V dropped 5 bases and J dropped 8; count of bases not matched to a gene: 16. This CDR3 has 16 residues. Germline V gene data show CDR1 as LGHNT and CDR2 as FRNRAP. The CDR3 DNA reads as TGTGCTAGTGGTAAGGCGTTCGGCAGGGGGCCCGGCGGCTACACCTTC. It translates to CASGKAFGRGPGGYTF.

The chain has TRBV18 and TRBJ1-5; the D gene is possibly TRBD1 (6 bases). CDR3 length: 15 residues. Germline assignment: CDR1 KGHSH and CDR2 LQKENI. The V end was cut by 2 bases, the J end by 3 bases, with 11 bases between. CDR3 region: CASSPSGTNNQPQHF. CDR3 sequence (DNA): TGTGCCAGCTCACCATCCGGGACAAACAATCAGCCCCAGCATTTT.

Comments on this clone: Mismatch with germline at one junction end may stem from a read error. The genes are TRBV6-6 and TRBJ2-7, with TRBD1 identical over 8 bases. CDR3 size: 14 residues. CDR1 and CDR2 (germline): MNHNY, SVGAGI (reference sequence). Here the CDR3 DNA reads TGTGCCAGCAGTGTGACAGGGGTTTCCTCCGAGCAGTACTTC. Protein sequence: CASSVTGVSSEQYF.

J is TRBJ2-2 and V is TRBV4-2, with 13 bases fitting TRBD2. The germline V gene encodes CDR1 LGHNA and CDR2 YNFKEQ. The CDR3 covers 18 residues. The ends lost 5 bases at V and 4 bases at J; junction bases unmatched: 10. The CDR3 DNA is TGTGCCAGCAGCGTACAGGGGACTAGCGGGACGAGCACCGGGGAGCTGTTTTTT. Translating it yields CASSVQGTSGTSTGELFF.

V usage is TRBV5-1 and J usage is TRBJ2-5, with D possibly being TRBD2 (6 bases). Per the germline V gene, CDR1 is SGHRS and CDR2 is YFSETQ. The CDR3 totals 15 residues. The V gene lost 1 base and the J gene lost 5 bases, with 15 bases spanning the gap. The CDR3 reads CASSLFPGRGETQYF. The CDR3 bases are TGCGCCAGCAGCTTGTTCCCGGGACGGGGGGAGACCCAGTACTTC.

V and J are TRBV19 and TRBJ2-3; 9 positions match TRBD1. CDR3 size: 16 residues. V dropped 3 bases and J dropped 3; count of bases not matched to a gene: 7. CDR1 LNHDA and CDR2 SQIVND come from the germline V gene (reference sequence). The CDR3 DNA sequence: TGTGCCAGTAGTATTCCGGGACAGGGATTGACAGATACGCAGTATTTT. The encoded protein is CASSIPGQGLTDTQYF.

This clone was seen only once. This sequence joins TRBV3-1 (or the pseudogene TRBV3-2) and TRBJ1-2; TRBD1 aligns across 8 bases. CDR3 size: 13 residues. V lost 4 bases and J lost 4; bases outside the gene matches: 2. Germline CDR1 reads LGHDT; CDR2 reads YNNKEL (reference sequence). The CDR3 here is CASSLRGLYGYTF. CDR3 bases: TGTGCCAGCAGCCTCAGGGGGCTCTATGGCTACACCTTC.

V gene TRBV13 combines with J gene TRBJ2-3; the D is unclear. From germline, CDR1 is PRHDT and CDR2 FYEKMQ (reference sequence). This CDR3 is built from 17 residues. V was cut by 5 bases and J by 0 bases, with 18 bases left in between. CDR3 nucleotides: TGTGCCAGCAGCCTTCTCGCTCAGGCGACGAGCACAGATACGCAGTATTTT. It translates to CASSLLAQATSTDTQYF.

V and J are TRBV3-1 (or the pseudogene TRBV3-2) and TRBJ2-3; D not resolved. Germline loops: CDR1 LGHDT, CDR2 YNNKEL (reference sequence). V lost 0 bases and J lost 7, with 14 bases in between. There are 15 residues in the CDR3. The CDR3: CASSQDRVESNTQYF. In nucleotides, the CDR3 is TGTGCCAGCAGCCAAGATCGGGTTGAATCTAATACGCAGTATTTT.

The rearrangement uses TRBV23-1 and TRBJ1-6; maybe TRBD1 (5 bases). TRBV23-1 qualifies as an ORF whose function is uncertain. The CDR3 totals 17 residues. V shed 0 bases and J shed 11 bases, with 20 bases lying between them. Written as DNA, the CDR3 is TGCGCCAGCAGTCAATCGGTCACCCCATCAGGGAATCCACCCCTCCACTTT. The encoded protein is CASSQSVTPSGNPPLHF.

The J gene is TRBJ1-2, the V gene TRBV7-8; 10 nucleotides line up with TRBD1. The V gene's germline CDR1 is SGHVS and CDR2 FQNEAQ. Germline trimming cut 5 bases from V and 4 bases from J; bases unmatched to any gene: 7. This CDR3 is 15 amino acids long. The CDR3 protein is CASSGRQGAVYGYTF. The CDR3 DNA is TGTGCCAGCAGCGGACGACAGGGGGCTGTCTATGGCTACACCTTC. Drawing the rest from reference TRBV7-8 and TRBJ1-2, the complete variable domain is GAGVSQSPRYKVAKRGQDVALRCDPISGHVSLFWYQQALGQGPEFLTYFQNEAQLDKSGLPSDRFFAERPEGSVSTLKIQRTQQEDSAVYLCASSGRQGAVYGYTFGSGTRLTVV.

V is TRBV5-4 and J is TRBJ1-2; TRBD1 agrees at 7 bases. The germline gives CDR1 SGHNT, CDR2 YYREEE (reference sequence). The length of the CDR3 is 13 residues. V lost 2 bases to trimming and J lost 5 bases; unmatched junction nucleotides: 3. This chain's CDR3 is CASSFGTAYGYTF. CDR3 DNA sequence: TGTGCCAGCAGCTTCGGGACAGCTTATGGCTACACCTTC.

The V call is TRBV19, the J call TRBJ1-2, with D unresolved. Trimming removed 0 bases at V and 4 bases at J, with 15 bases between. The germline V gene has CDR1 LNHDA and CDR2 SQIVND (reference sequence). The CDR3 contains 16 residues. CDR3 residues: CASSIDSAYRGYGYTF. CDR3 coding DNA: TGTGCCAGTAGTATAGATTCGGCCTACCGAGGCTATGGCTACACCTTC.

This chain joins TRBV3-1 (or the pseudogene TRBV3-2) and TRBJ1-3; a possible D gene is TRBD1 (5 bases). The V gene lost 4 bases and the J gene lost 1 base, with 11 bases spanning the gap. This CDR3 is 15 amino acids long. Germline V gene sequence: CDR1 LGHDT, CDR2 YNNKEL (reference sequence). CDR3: CASSPQTGSGNTIYF. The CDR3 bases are TGTGCCAGCAGCCCCCAAACAGGTTCTGGAAACACCATATATTTT.

In DNA, the CDR3 is TGTGCCAGCTCACCAAAAGACAGGTCTAACTATGGCTACACCTTC. It is translated as CASSPKDRSNYGYTF. The J gene is TRBJ1-2, the V gene TRBV18; a possible D gene is TRBD1 (6 bases). Germline CDR1 and CDR2: KGHSH and LQKENI. V was pared by 2 bases and J by 0 bases, with 10 bases between. This CDR3 has 15 amino acids.

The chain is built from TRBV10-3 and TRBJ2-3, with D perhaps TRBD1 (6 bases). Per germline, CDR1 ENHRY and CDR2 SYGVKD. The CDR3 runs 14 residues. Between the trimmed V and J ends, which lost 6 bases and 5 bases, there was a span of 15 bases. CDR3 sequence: CAIRQTGTGDTQYF. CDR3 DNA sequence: TGTGCCATCAGACAGACAGGAACGGGAGATACGCAGTATTTT.

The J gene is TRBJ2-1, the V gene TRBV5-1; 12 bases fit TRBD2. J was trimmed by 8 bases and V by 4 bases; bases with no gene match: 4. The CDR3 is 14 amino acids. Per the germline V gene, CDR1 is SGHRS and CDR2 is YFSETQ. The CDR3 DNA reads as TGCGCCAGCAGCCCTAGCGGGGGGGCTTATGAGCAGTTCTTC. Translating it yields CASSPSGGAYEQFF.

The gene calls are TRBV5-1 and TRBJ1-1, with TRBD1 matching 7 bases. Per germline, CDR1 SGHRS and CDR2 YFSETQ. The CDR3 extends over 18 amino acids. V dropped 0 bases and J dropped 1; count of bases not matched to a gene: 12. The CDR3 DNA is TGCGCCAGCAGCTTGGCTGGGACAGCTGCTGGTCGGAACACTGAAGCTTTCTTT. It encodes CASSLAGTAAGRNTEAFF.

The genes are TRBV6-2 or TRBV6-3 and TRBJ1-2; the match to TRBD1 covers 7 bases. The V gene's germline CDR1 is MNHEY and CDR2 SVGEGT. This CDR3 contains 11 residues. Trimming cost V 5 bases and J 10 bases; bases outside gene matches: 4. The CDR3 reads CASSRDRDYTF. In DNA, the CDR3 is TGTGCCAGCAGTCGCGACAGGGACTACACCTTC.

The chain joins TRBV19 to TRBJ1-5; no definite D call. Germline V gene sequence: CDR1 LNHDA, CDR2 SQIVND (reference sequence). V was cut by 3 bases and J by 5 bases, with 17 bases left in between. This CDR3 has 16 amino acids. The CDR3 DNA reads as TGTGCCAGTAGTATGTCCCGGGAGACCAGGTATCAGCCCCAGCATTTT. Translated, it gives CASSMSRETRYQPQHF.

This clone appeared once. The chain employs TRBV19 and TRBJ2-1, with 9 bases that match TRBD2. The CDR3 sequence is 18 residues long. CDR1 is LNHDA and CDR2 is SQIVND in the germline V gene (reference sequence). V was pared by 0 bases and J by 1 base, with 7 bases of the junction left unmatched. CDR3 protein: CASSIDPGGRASYNEQFF. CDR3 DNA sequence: TGTGCCAGTAGTATAGATCCGGGCGGGAGGGCGTCCTACAATGAGCAGTTCTTC.